Below, 27 T cell receptor beta chains from the same sample are listed, as sequenced in a study of T cell responses to AZD1222 COVID-19 vaccine. The protocol was immunoSEQ multiplex PCR, while the TCRdb copy is restricted to in-frame clones and leaves out a portion. This table has approximately 140,000 clones, 75% to 90% appearing once. The sequences come from peripheral blood, collected on day 0 of MenACWY control vaccination. The origin of the receptors is an adult in good health.

With respect to this clone: At one end, the junction sequence differs from germline, possibly due to a read error. The chain carries TRBV14 and TRBJ1-1; D uncertain. The CDR3 runs 11 residues. Germline values: CDR1 SGHDN, CDR2 FVKESK. The CDR3 nucleotides read TGTGCCAGCAGCCACGCTCGGGCCAAGTTTTGG. Translation: CASSHARAKFW.

The V call is TRBV7-3, the J call TRBJ2-2; TRBD1 agrees at 9 bases. The CDR3 covers 16 residues. CDR1 is SGHTA and CDR2 is FQGTGA in the germline V gene. Germline trimming cut 5 bases from V and 1 base from J; bases unmatched to any gene: 5. CDR3 sequence reads: CASSKQGARNTGELFF. The CDR3 DNA sequence: TGTGCCAGCAGCAAACAGGGGGCAAGGAACACCGGGGAGCTGTTTTTT.

V is TRBV19 and J is TRBJ1-1; 10 bases are shared with TRBD1. The CDR3 runs to 12 residues. Germline CDR1 reads LNHDA; CDR2 reads SQIVND (reference sequence). With V trimmed by 9 bases and J by 12 bases, 10 bases remained unmatched. This CDR3 reads CASRPGQGETFF. The CDR3 DNA sequence: TGTGCCAGCAGACCCGGACAGGGGGAAACTTTCTTT. Full variable domain (remainder filled in from reference TRBV19 and TRBJ1-1): DGGITQSPKYLFRKEGQNVTLSCEQNLNHDAMYWYRQDPGQGLRLIYYSQIVNDFQKGDIAEGYSVSREKKESFPLTVTSAQKNPTAFYLCASRPGQGETFFGQGTRLTVV.

V is TRBV5-1 and J is TRBJ1-2; possibly TRBD1 for D (6 bases). Germline lookup yields CDR1 SGHRS and CDR2 YFSETQ. The CDR3 covers 15 residues. Trimming cost V 4 bases and J 2 bases, with 15 bases left between them. The CDR3 DNA follows: TGCGCCAGCAGCCCCATGGCAGGGGCAAACTATGGCTACACCTTC. Translating gives CASSPMAGANYGYTF.

The gene calls are TRBV18 and TRBJ1-5, with a possible D match to TRBD1 (5 bases). This CDR3 comprises 13 residues. CDR1 KGHSH and CDR2 LQKENI come from the germline V gene. V lost 2 bases and J lost 7, with 9 bases in between. The CDR3, as DNA: TGTGCCAGCTCACCAGACAGCAGCCAGCCCCAGCATTTT. It yields the protein CASSPDSSQPQHF. Based on the CDR3 plus reference TRBV18 and TRBJ1-5, the full variable domain is NAGVMQNPRHLVRRRGQEARLRCSPMKGHSHVYWYRQLPEEGLKFMVYLQKENIIDESGMPKERFSAEFPKEGPSILRIQQVVRGDSAAYFCASSPDSSQPQHFGDGTRLSIL.

This clone was observed a few times. The V and J genes are TRBV19 and TRBJ1-6, with D hard to call. Germline CDR1 and CDR2: LNHDA and SQIVND (reference sequence). The CDR3 covers 14 residues. Trimming shortened V by 6 bases and J by 0 bases, and 6 bases separated the two germline ends. The CDR3 bases are TGTGCCAGTAGCGGGAGCTCCTATAATTCACCCCTCCACTTT. As protein: CASSGSSYNSPLHF.

V is TRBV27 and J is TRBJ2-7, with D perhaps assigned TRBD1 or TRBD2 (5 bases each). The CDR3 contains 11 residues. Germline loops: CDR1 MNHEY, CDR2 SMNVEV (reference sequence). V lost 6 bases, J lost 5 bases, and 8 bases lay in between. CDR3 sequence (DNA): TGTGCCAGCAGGGGACGCCACGAGCAGTACTTC. It encodes CASRGRHEQYF.

This chain uses TRBV6-5 with TRBJ1-1, with D perhaps matching TRBD1 (6 bases). Germline V gene sequence: CDR1 MNHEY, CDR2 SVGAGI. The CDR3 length is 15 residues. V gave up 5 bases and J gave up 5 bases, with 18 bases separating them. The CDR3 here is CASSRGRGRSTEAFF. CDR3 sequence (DNA): TGTGCCAGCAGTAGGGGCCGGGGGCGAAGTACTGAAGCTTTCTTT.

The gene calls are TRBV12-3 or TRBV12-4 and TRBJ2-5; possibly TRBD1 for D (6 bases). Trimming left V 2 bases short and J 3 bases short, with 7 bases between. The CDR3 consists of 13 residues. CDR3 in amino acids: CASSLQGKETQYF. CDR3 sequence (DNA): TGTGCCAGCAGTTTACAGGGGAAAGAGACCCAGTACTTC.

The CDR3 here is CASSSTVQGIGEQFF. The CDR3 DNA sequence: TGTGCCAGCAGCTCGACAGTGCAGGGTATTGGTGAGCAGTTCTTC. The chain links TRBV7-7 to TRBJ2-1, with a weak D call TRBD1 (5 bases). The CDR3 loop spans 15 amino acids. CDR1 and CDR2 from the germline V gene are SSHAT and FNYEAQ (reference sequence). Trimming took 4 bases from V and 9 from J, leaving 19 bases between them.

This chain uses TRBV7-9 with TRBJ1-1; tentative D call: TRBD1 (5 bases). The CDR3 runs 14 residues. Trimming shortened V by 3 bases and J by 1 base, and 9 bases separated the two germline ends. Germline V gene lookup returns CDR1 SEHNR and CDR2 FQNEAQ (reference sequence). The CDR3 is CASSFQGRNTEAFF. For the CDR3, the DNA is TGTGCCAGCAGCTTTCAGGGCAGGAACACTGAAGCTTTCTTT.

This clone was recorded a few times. The chain has TRBV2 and TRBJ1-4; D gene unclear. The CDR3 extends over 13 amino acids. CDR1 is SNHLY and CDR2 is FYNNEI in the germline V gene. V lost 6 bases to trimming and J lost 7 bases, with 12 bases between them. CDR3 in DNA: TGTGCCAGCAGCCCGGGGTACGGTGAAAAACTGTTTTTT. As protein: CASSPGYGEKLFF.

The chain carries TRBV6-5 and TRBJ2-5, with TRBD2 matching over 8 bases. Germline V gene data show CDR1 as MNHEY and CDR2 as SVGAGI. This CDR3 has 14 amino acids. The V and J ends lost 8 bases and 2 bases, in that order; junction bases with no gene match: 7. CDR3 coding DNA: TGTGCCAGCGGGGTAGCGGGGCCACAAGAGACCCAGTACTTC. This codes for CASGVAGPQETQYF.

CDR3 DNA sequence: TGTGCCAGCGGGCAGGGGGGCTACGAGCAGTACGTC. As protein: CASGQGGYEQYV. The V call is TRBV2, the J call TRBJ2-7; maybe TRBD1 (7 bases). Between the trimmed V and J ends, which lost 8 bases and 3 bases, there was a span of 11 bases. Germline lookup yields CDR1 SNHLY and CDR2 FYNNEI. The CDR3 length is 12 residues.

V usage is TRBV10-3 and J usage is TRBJ2-1; D uncertain. Germline V gene sequence: CDR1 ENHRY, CDR2 SYGVKD. The CDR3 length is 12 residues. V gave up 2 bases and J gave up 5 bases, with 4 bases separating them. The CDR3: CAISENHNEQFF. Here the CDR3 DNA reads TGTGCCATCAGTGAGAACCACAATGAGCAGTTCTTC.

This chain uses TRBV9 with TRBJ1-5; D gene uncertain. Per the germline V gene, CDR1 is SGDLS and CDR2 is YYNGEE. The CDR3 extends over 13 amino acids. V was cut by 0 bases and J by 4 bases, with 5 bases left in between. In nucleotides, the CDR3 is TGTGCCAGCAGCGTAGCCCCAAATCAGCCCCAGCATTTT. This translates into CASSVAPNQPQHF.

CDR3 nucleotides: TGTGCCAGTAGTGGTGGGGCGGCCGGAGGAGGTGAAAAACTGTTTTTT. It is translated as CASSGGAAGGGEKLFF. The chain couples TRBV19 to TRBJ1-4; a weak D match, TRBD1 (5 bases). The ends were cut back, 5 bases at V and 7 bases at J, with 20 bases in the middle. CDR1 is LNHDA and CDR2 is SQIVND in the germline V gene (reference sequence). The CDR3 runs to 16 residues. The full variable domain, in which reference TRBV19 and TRBJ1-4 provide the parts outside the CDR3, is DGGITQSPKYLFRKEGQNVTLSCEQNLNHDAMYWYRQDPGQGLRLIYYSQIVNDFQKGDIAEGYSVSREKKESFPLTVTSAQKNPTAFYLCASSGGAAGGGEKLFFGSGTQLSVL.

This sequence joins TRBV28 and TRBJ1-2, with D unresolved. This CDR3 has 14 residues. Germline V gene lookup returns CDR1 MDHEN and CDR2 SYDVKM. V was trimmed by 3 bases and J by 5 bases, leaving 13 bases between them. CDR3 sequence (DNA): TGTGCCAGCAGTTTGTCCTTAAGAGGGTATGGCTACACCTTC. It encodes CASSLSLRGYGYTF.

The chain links TRBV27 to TRBJ1-6; D gene ambiguous. This CDR3 region has 15 residues. V lost 2 bases to trimming and J lost 8 bases, with 13 bases between them. Per the germline V gene, CDR1 is MNHEY and CDR2 is SMNVEV (reference sequence). CDR3 in DNA: TGTGCCAGCAGTTTAGTTAGAGACCCCCATTCACCCCTCCACTTT. It specifies CASSLVRDPHSPLHF.

This clone was seen many times. The V and J genes are TRBV2 and TRBJ1-5, with D unclear. The germline V gene encodes CDR1 SNHLY and CDR2 FYNNEI. This CDR3 spans 15 amino acids. The V end lost 2 bases, the J end lost 1 base, and 9 bases lay between the germline ends. The CDR3: CASSESSVSNQPQHF. In DNA form, the CDR3 reads TGTGCCAGCAGTGAAAGCAGTGTAAGCAATCAGCCCCAGCATTTT.

The V and J genes are TRBV10-3 and TRBJ1-2; 9 nucleotides match TRBD1. In germline, CDR1 is ENHRY, CDR2 SYGVKD. J was trimmed by 8 bases and V by 3 bases; bases with no gene match: 7. This CDR3 comprises 14 residues. CDR3 sequence reads: CAISETGGGLGYTF. CDR3 DNA: TGTGCCATCAGTGAAACAGGGGGCGGTTTAGGCTACACCTTC.

This rearrangement joins TRBV6-1 to TRBJ2-1; perhaps TRBD2 as D (7 bases). The CDR3 runs to 15 residues. The ends were cut back, 2 bases at V and 8 bases at J, with 16 bases in the middle. Germline loops: CDR1 MNHNS, CDR2 SASEGT. The CDR3 sequence: CASSERWGGPDEQFF. The CDR3 coding sequence is TGTGCCAGCAGTGAAAGGTGGGGGGGGCCCGATGAGCAGTTCTTC.

Of note for this clone: This specimen includes other DNA sequences encoding the same CDR3. V gene TRBV5-1 combines with J gene TRBJ1-1, with D tentatively TRBD1 (5 bases). Trimming pared 0 bases from V and 1 base from J, leaving 10 bases between. This CDR3 has 15 residues. Germline V lookup: CDR1 SGHRS, CDR2 YFSETQ. Here the CDR3 reads CASSLGDLPNTEAFF. DNA of the CDR3: TGCGCCAGCAGCTTGGGGGACCTCCCGAACACTGAAGCTTTCTTT.

The chain carries TRBV5-4 and TRBJ2-1; D unclear. The V end was cut by 2 bases, the J end by 0 bases, with 6 bases between. Germline CDR1 SGHNT, CDR2 YYREEE (reference sequence). The CDR3 extends over 14 amino acids. The CDR3 region is CASSFTSSYNEQFF. CDR3 sequence (DNA): TGTGCCAGCAGCTTTACGAGCTCCTACAATGAGCAGTTCTTC.

The chain employs TRBV5-1 and TRBJ2-7; D gene unclear. The CDR3 sequence is 13 residues long. Germline lookup yields CDR1 SGHRS and CDR2 YFSETQ. The V and J ends lost 0 bases and 5 bases respectively, with 9 bases between them. Here the CDR3 DNA reads TGCGCCAGCAGCTTGGGAACTATGGACGAGCAGTACTTC. Translating it yields CASSLGTMDEQYF.

This chain uses TRBV9 with TRBJ2-7; D gene ambiguous. The V gene lost 3 bases and the J gene lost 3 bases, with 10 bases spanning the gap. Germline CDR1 reads SGDLS; CDR2 reads YYNGEE. The CDR3 has 13 amino acids. Here the CDR3 DNA reads TGTGCCAGCAGCGGCGGAGTGGGCTACGAGCAGTACTTC. Its translation is CASSGGVGYEQYF.

The chain couples TRBV5-5 to TRBJ2-3; TRBD2 is a possible D gene (6 bases). Germline V gene data show CDR1 as SGHKS and CDR2 as YYEKEE (reference sequence). Trimming removed 0 bases from V and 0 bases from J, with 8 bases in between. This CDR3 spans 15 amino acids. In DNA, the CDR3 is TGTGCCAGCAGCTTGGCCCGGGGGAGCACAGATACGCAGTATTTT. Translation gives CASSLARGSTDTQYF. The whole variable domain, filled in from reference TRBV5-5 and TRBJ2-3, reads DAGVTQSPTHLIKTRGQQVTLRCSPISGHKSVSWYQQVLGQGPQFIFQYYEKEERGRGNFPDRFSARQFPNYSSELNVNALLLGDSALYLCASSLARGSTDTQYFGPGTRLTVL.